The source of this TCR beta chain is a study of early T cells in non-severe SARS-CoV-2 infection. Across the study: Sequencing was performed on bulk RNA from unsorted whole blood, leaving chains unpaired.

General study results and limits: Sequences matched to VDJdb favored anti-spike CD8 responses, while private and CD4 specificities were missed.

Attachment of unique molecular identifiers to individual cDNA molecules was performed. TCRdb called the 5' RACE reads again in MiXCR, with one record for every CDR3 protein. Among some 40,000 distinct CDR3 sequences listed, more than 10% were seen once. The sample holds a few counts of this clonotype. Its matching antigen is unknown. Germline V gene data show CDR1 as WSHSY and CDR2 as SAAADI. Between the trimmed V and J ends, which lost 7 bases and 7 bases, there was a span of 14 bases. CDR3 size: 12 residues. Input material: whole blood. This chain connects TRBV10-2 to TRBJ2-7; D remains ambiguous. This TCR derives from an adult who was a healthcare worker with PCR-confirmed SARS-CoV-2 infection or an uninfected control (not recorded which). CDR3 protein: CASTAIIQEQYF. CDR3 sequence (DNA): TGCGCCAGCACAGCGATTATACAAGAGCAGTACTTC.